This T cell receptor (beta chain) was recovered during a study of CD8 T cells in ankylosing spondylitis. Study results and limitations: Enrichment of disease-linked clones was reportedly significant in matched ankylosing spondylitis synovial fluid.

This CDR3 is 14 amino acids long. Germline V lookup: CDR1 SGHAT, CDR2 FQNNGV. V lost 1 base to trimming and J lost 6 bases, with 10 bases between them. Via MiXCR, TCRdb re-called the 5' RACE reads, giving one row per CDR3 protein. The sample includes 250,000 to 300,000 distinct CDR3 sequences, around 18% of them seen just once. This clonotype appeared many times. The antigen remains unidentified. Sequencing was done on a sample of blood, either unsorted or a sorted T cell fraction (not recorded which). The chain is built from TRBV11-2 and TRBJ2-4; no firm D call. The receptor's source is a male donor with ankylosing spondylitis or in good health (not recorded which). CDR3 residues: CASSLVIPPNIQYF. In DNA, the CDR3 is TGTGCCAGCAGCTTAGTCATCCCCCCAAACATTCAGTACTTC. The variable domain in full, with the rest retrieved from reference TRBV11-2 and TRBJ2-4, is EAGVAQSPRYKIIEKRQSVAFWCNPISGHATLYWYQQILGQGPKLLIQFQNNGVVDDSQLPKDRFSAERLKGVDSTLKIQPAKLEDSAVYLCASSLVIPPNIQYFGAGTRLSVL.